The clone carrying this T cell receptor beta chain has only a few counts. One end of the junction does not line up with germline, which may come from a read error. Here immunoSEQ multiplex PCR was the method, and the copy in TCRdb shows in-frame clones only, minus some. Of some 20,000 clones in the sample, just over 85% were seen once. The data were obtained in a study of control samples from healthy donors and cancer patients. The CDR3 has 15 residues. In germline, CDR1 is MGHRA, CDR2 YSYEKL. The sequenced sample was PBMCs. This TCR derives from a woman in her 70s with colorectal cancer. The rearrangement joins TRBV4-1 to TRBJ1-3; 7 bases line up with TRBD1. CDR3 DNA sequence: TGCGCCAGCACCCAACTGACAGGGTCTGGAAACACCATATATTTT. Protein product: CASTQLTGSGNTIYF.